This TCR beta chain was profiled in a study of blood T cell repertoires in COVID-19. Study at large: The analysed material was cDNA or gDNA that came from T cells, B-cell-depleted T cells, or PBMCs.

Recruits, aged about 18 to 100 years, lived in 24 US areas. In Cohort 3, a recovered donor had either two negative PCRs, clearance, or symptom resolution. Trimming left V 2 bases short and J 0 bases short, with 7 bases between. This CDR3 is 14 amino acids long. Germline V gene sequence: CDR1 MNHEY, CDR2 SVGEGT. Assay used: immunoSEQ multiplex PCR; TCRdb lists only in-frame clones, some missing. The profile shows about 180,000 clones, roughly 80% of them singletons. This TCR was sampled from a woman aged 45-59 years who had recovered from COVID-19. The sequenced material came from PBMCs or T cells enriched from blood (not recorded which). The chain employs TRBV6-2 or TRBV6-3 and TRBJ1-1, with unresolved D. For the CDR3, the DNA is TGTGCCAGCAGTTACGTGGCCTTGAACACTGAAGCTTTCTTT. This sequence encodes CASSYVALNTEAFF.